This passage covers 27 T cell receptor beta chains from one sample sequenced in a study of Tregs in tolerant kidney transplant recipients. Sequenced by immunoSEQ multiplex PCR; TCRdb stores in-frame clones only, minus some. The sample records roughly 45,000 clones, about 89% being singletons. The sample consisted of Tregs from blood. The receptors originated from a human donor in good health.

V and J are TRBV7-8 and TRBJ1-2; 9 bases align to TRBD1. This CDR3 has 15 amino acids. Germline assignment: CDR1 SGHVS and CDR2 FQNEAQ. The V gene end was trimmed by 5 bases and the J gene end by 6 bases; junction bases not matched to a gene: 10. CDR3 sequence reads: CASSRAGTGFDGYTF. The DNA of the CDR3 is TGTGCCAGCAGCAGAGCCGGGACAGGGTTTGATGGCTACACCTTC.

The chain joins TRBV18 to TRBJ2-5; D may match TRBD1 or TRBD2 (5 bases each). The tail of the sequence fits TRBJ2-7 better, so the J call may be wrong. There are 15 residues in the CDR3. CDR1 and CDR2 from the germline V gene are KGHSH and LQKENI. DNA of the CDR3: TGTGCCAGCTCACCGGGACCATTGGGGTTCGACGAGCAGTACTTC. As protein: CASSPGPLGFDEQYF.

This CDR3 is CAWKKGYPYEQYF. The DNA for the CDR3 is TGTGCCTGGAAAAAAGGATACCCCTACGAGCAGTACTTC. This rearrangement joins TRBV30 to TRBJ2-7, with no clear D. Germline assignment: CDR1 GTSNPN and CDR2 SVGIG (reference sequence). This CDR3 spans 13 amino acids. The germline V and J ends were trimmed by 4 bases and 2 bases, with 12 bases remaining between them.

This rearrangement joins TRBV18 to TRBJ1-1; D is ambiguous. CDR1 is KGHSH and CDR2 is LQKENI in the germline V gene. The V gene lost 6 bases and the J gene lost 1 base, with 12 bases spanning the gap. The CDR3 has 14 amino acids. CDR3 loop: CASSLAGSNTEAFF. The CDR3 DNA sequence: TGTGCCAGCTCCCTCGCGGGCTCGAACACTGAAGCTTTCTTT.

This clone is a singleton in its sample. The chain joins TRBV30 to TRBJ1-2; D not certain. Between the trimmed V and J ends, which lost 0 bases and 2 bases, there was a span of 7 bases. The CDR3 extends over 13 amino acids. Per the germline V gene, CDR1 is GTSNPN and CDR2 is SVGIG (reference sequence). CDR3 region: CAWSVSSNYGYTF. The DNA of the CDR3 is TGTGCCTGGAGTGTGAGCTCGAACTATGGCTACACCTTC.

The rearrangement joins TRBV2 to TRBJ2-3, with D unclear. Germline V gives CDR1 SNHLY, CDR2 FYNNEI. Trimming pared 7 bases from V and 2 bases from J, leaving 10 bases between. The CDR3 is 13 amino acids. CDR3 sequence (DNA): TGTGCCAGCATAAGTGGCCCCACAGATACGCAGTATTTT. This sequence encodes CASISGPTDTQYF. The full variable domain, in which reference TRBV2 and TRBJ2-3 provide the parts outside the CDR3, is EPEVTQTPSHQVTQMGQEVILRCVPISNHLYFYWYRQILGQKVEFLVSFYNNEISEKSEIFDDQFSVERPDGSNFTLKIRSTKLEDSAMYFCASISGPTDTQYFGPGTRLTVL.

CDR3 protein: CATSRGFSRTETQYF. CDR3 nucleotides: TGTGCCACCAGCAGGGGATTTAGCAGAACAGAGACCCAGTACTTC. V usage is TRBV15 and J usage is TRBJ2-5; D is unclear. Per the germline V gene, CDR1 is LNHNV and CDR2 is YYDKDF (reference sequence). The CDR3 has 15 residues. V lost 3 bases and J lost 4, with 15 bases in between.

The chain joins TRBV14 to TRBJ2-1, with 10 bases fitting TRBD2. This CDR3 has 15 amino acids. With V trimmed by 4 bases and J by 4 bases, 4 bases remained unmatched. Germline V CDR1 and CDR2: SGHDN, FVKESK. CDR3 sequence: CASSPSGGPYNEQFF. The CDR3 nucleotides are TGTGCCAGCAGCCCTAGCGGGGGCCCGTACAATGAGCAGTTCTTC.

The chain has TRBV11-2 and TRBJ2-1, with 10 bases lining up with TRBD2. This CDR3 is built from 16 residues. Germline V gene sequence: CDR1 SGHAT, CDR2 FQNNGV. V was pared by 5 bases and J by 8 bases, with 12 bases of the junction left unmatched. The DNA of the CDR3 is TGTGCCAGCAGCGGACAGAAGCGGGGGGGCCTCGATGAGCAGTTCTTC. Translated: CASSGQKRGGLDEQFF. Combining the CDR3 with reference TRBV11-2 and TRBJ2-1 gives the whole variable domain EAGVAQSPRYKIIEKRQSVAFWCNPISGHATLYWYQQILGQGPKLLIQFQNNGVVDDSQLPKDRFSAERLKGVDSTLKIQPAKLEDSAVYLCASSGQKRGGLDEQFFGPGTRLTVL.

J is TRBJ1-1 and V is TRBV15; weak D call: TRBD1 (5 bases). Deletions cut 0 bases from V and 1 base from J, with 12 bases between. The germline gives CDR1 LNHNV, CDR2 YYDKDF (reference sequence). This CDR3 has 16 residues. The CDR3 DNA reads as TGTGCCACCAGCAGAGATCGAGGGGCGGGGAACACTGAAGCTTTCTTT. Translation gives CATSRDRGAGNTEAFF.

The chain links TRBV29-1 to TRBJ2-7; D not certain. Germline V lookup: CDR1 SQVTM, CDR2 ANQGSEA. V was trimmed by 7 bases and J by 5 bases, leaving 15 bases between them. The CDR3 loop spans 12 amino acids. CDR3 in amino acids: CSGSRGRNEQYF. CDR3 coding DNA: TGCAGCGGGAGTAGAGGAAGGAACGAGCAGTACTTC.

This rearrangement joins TRBV5-8 to TRBJ2-7; D remains unclear. The CDR3 has 12 amino acids. The V end was cut by 0 bases, the J end by 9 bases, with 10 bases between. Germline lookup yields CDR1 SGHTS and CDR2 YDEGEE. CDR3 DNA: TGTGCCAGCAGCTTGGGGGTTGCAGGGCAGTACTTC. Protein: CASSLGVAGQYF.

The chain has TRBV5-5 and TRBJ2-5; no reliable D call. Germline V gene lookup returns CDR1 SGHKS and CDR2 YYEKEE (reference sequence). The CDR3 sequence is 12 residues long. Between the trimmed V and J ends, which lost 4 bases and 5 bases, there was a span of 9 bases. The CDR3 nucleotides read TGTGCCAGCAGCGTACGTGGGGAGACCCAGTACTTC. Amino acid sequence: CASSVRGETQYF.

V gene TRBV7-8 combines with J gene TRBJ2-4; 8 bases fit TRBD1. The germline V gene encodes CDR1 SGHVS and CDR2 FQNEAQ. This CDR3 is built from 14 residues. With 5 bases clipped from V and 7 bases from J, the junction kept 7 bases outside the gene matches. CDR3 sequence reads: CASSPRQGRNIQYF. The CDR3 region has the DNA TGTGCCAGCAGCCCGAGACAGGGGAGGAACATTCAGTACTTC.

J is TRBJ1-1 and V is TRBV5-1; D possibly corresponds to TRBD1 (6 bases). Trimming stripped 2 bases from V and 0 bases from J, with 8 bases between. The CDR3 is made up of 14 amino acids. In germline, CDR1 is SGHRS, CDR2 YFSETQ. CDR3: CASSLQGMNTEAFF. CDR3 coding DNA: TGCGCCAGCAGCTTACAGGGTATGAACACTGAAGCTTTCTTT.

This chain connects TRBV28 to TRBJ1-4; 8 bases align to TRBD1. J lost 7 bases, V lost 6 bases, and 7 bases had no gene match. Germline CDR1 reads MDHEN; CDR2 reads SYDVKM. The CDR3 extends over 14 amino acids. The chain's CDR3 is CASSSDRVGEKLFF. Here the CDR3 DNA reads TGTGCCAGCAGCTCGGACAGGGTGGGTGAAAAACTGTTTTTT.

The gene calls are TRBV5-1 and TRBJ2-7, with D perhaps TRBD1 (6 bases). Germline V gene lookup returns CDR1 SGHRS and CDR2 YFSETQ. V was clipped by 4 bases and J by 0 bases, with 14 bases between them. The CDR3 has 15 amino acids. The CDR3 region is CASSRDIGSSYEQYF. The DNA of the CDR3 is TGCGCCAGCAGCAGGGACATCGGAAGCTCCTACGAGCAGTACTTC.

This chain links TRBV10-3 with TRBJ2-3; 9 bases fit TRBD1. Germline V gene sequence: CDR1 ENHRY, CDR2 SYGVKD. V lost 3 bases to trimming and J lost 2 bases; unmatched junction nucleotides: 9. The CDR3 totals 17 residues. The CDR3 region is CAISDRVGTGFTDTQYF. The CDR3 nucleotides are TGTGCCATCAGTGATCGGGTAGGGACAGGGTTCACAGATACGCAGTATTTT.

This sequence joins TRBV18 and TRBJ1-5; D unclear. The ends were cut back, 1 base at V and 5 bases at J, with 9 bases in the middle. Germline loops: CDR1 KGHSH, CDR2 LQKENI. This CDR3 is built from 14 residues. Written as DNA, the CDR3 is TGTGCCAGCTCACCACTGTCCGTTGATCAGCCCCAGCATTTT. Its translation: CASSPLSVDQPQHF.

The chain couples TRBV6-1 to TRBJ1-5; D not certain. Looked up from germline, CDR1 is MNHNS and CDR2 is SASEGT. This CDR3 comprises 11 residues. Trimming took off 3 bases at V and 5 bases at J, with 2 bases between the two ends. The CDR3: CASSEYQPQHF. The CDR3 DNA is TGTGCCAGCAGTGAGTATCAGCCCCAGCATTTT.

The chain combines TRBV29-1 with TRBJ1-4; D possibly corresponds to TRBD1 (6 bases). The CDR3 loop spans 13 amino acids. Deletions cut 6 bases from V and 6 bases from J, with 14 bases between. Per germline, CDR1 SQVTM and CDR2 ANQGSEA. The CDR3 nucleotides read TGCAGCGTCGGGGGCCGCGGCGATGAAAAACTGTTTTTT. This translates into CSVGGRGDEKLFF.

This clone occurred once. CDR3 loop: CASSLGTGQVSSYEQYF. CDR3 nucleotides: TGTGCCAGCTCACTCGGGACGGGACAGGTGAGCTCCTACGAGCAGTACTTC. The chain has TRBV18 and TRBJ2-7; 8 bases fit TRBD1. V shed 4 bases and J 0 bases; nucleotides not matched to a gene: 11. The CDR3 has 17 amino acids. Per the germline V gene, CDR1 is KGHSH and CDR2 is LQKENI.

This clone was detected a few times. The chain recombines TRBV5-6 with TRBJ1-4; D possibly corresponds to TRBD1 (6 bases). Trimming cost V 1 base and J 8 bases, with 12 bases left between them. Germline assignment: CDR1 SGHDT and CDR2 YYEEEE. The CDR3 contains 14 residues. CDR3: CASSLRGAGEKLFF. For the CDR3, the DNA is TGTGCCAGCAGCTTGCGGGGGGCCGGAGAAAAACTGTTTTTT. Complete variable domain (other parts from reference TRBV5-6 and TRBJ1-4): DAGVTQSPTHLIKTRGQQVTLRCSPKSGHDTVSWYQQALGQGPQFIFQYYEEEERQRGNFPDRFSGHQFPNYSSELNVNALLLGDSALYLCASSLRGAGEKLFFGSGTQLSVL.

CDR3 sequence reads: CASSAGQADYGYTF. In DNA form, the CDR3 reads TGTGCCAGCTCAGCCGGACAGGCAGACTATGGCTACACCTTC. The gene calls are TRBV18 and TRBJ1-2, with 7 bases that match TRBD1. The CDR3 has 14 residues. Germline CDR1 is KGHSH and CDR2 is LQKENI. After removal of 5 bases from V and 3 bases from J, the junction contained 6 bases not matched to a gene. The whole variable domain, filled in from reference TRBV18 and TRBJ1-2, reads NAGVMQNPRHLVRRRGQEARLRCSPMKGHSHVYWYRQLPEEGLKFMVYLQKENIIDESGMPKERFSAEFPKEGPSILRIQQVVRGDSAAYFCASSAGQADYGYTFGSGTRLTVV.

The CDR3 DNA is TGCAGCGTTTTAGGGGGGTTGAACTACGAGCAGTACTTC. It is translated as CSVLGGLNYEQYF. The V gene is TRBV29-1, the J gene TRBJ2-7; possibly TRBD1 or TRBD2 for D (6 bases each). Germline V CDR1 and CDR2: SQVTM, ANQGSEA. This CDR3 spans 13 amino acids. With 5 bases removed from V and 3 bases from J, the gap between germline ends came to 14 bases.

CDR3 region: CASGPPGRNNEQFF. CDR3 nucleotide sequence: TGTGCCAGCGGACCCCCGGGGCGCAACAATGAGCAGTTCTTC. The rearrangement joins TRBV5-4 to TRBJ2-1, with D possibly called TRBD1 or TRBD2 (5 bases each). The CDR3 length is 14 residues. The germline gives CDR1 SGHNT, CDR2 YYREEE (reference sequence). V gave up 7 bases and J gave up 5 bases, with 16 bases separating them. The full variable domain, in which reference TRBV5-4 and TRBJ2-1 provide the parts outside the CDR3, is ETGVTQSPTHLIKTRGQQVTLRCSSQSGHNTVSWYQQALGQGPQFIFQYYREEENGRGNFPPRFSGLQFPNYSSELNVNALELDDSALYLCASGPPGRNNEQFFGPGTRLTVL.

For the CDR3, the DNA is TGTGCCAGCAGTGAGGCCCCCGGAAGTCCTAACAATGAGCAGTTCTTC. Residues: CASSEAPGSPNNEQFF. The chain couples TRBV6-1 to TRBJ2-1, with D uncertain. V dropped 3 bases and J dropped 5 bases, with 17 bases sitting between them. The CDR3 consists of 16 residues. Germline V lookup: CDR1 MNHNS, CDR2 SASEGT.